Shown below are 22 T cell receptor beta chains from a single sample sequenced in a study of beta chain features in type 1 diabetes. General observations from the study: Within each of all four CD4+ subsets, Type 1 diabetes patients had TCRB CDR3s that were moderately but significantly shorter.

No antigens are known for them. Sequencing targeted expressed TCRB transcripts, as all isolated RNA had been reverse transcribed. Profiling relied on immunoSEQ multiplex PCR, and the TCRdb table lists in-frame clones only, not all of them. Here the sample spans 680,000 or so clones, roughly an eighth being singletons. The material sequenced was naive CD4+ T cells from blood. These receptor sequences come from a young man with type 1 diabetes.

The chain combines TRBV29-1 with TRBJ1-2, with D maybe TRBD1 (5 bases). Trimming took off 5 bases at V and 5 bases at J, with 21 bases between the two ends. CDR1 is SQVTM and CDR2 is ANQGSEA in the germline V gene. This CDR3 contains 15 residues. The CDR3 bases are TGCAGCGTTTCCGGCGGGGACCGCCTTGGATATGGCTACACCTTC. This sequence encodes CSVSGGDRLGYGYTF.

The chain uses TRBV29-1 and TRBJ1-1; the match to TRBD1 covers 8 bases. In germline, CDR1 is SQVTM, CDR2 ANQGSEA. V lost 6 bases and J lost 1; bases outside the gene matches: 10. This CDR3 is 15 amino acids long. The chain's CDR3 is CSVALVGQENTEAFF. The CDR3 coding sequence is TGCAGCGTCGCCCTGGTGGGACAGGAGAACACTGAAGCTTTCTTT.

This clone was observed a few times. The rearrangement uses TRBV7-2 and TRBJ1-1, with D tentatively TRBD1 (6 bases). This CDR3 comprises 15 residues. Germline CDR1 reads SGHTA; CDR2 reads FQGNSA. Trimming left V 7 bases short and J 0 bases short, with 15 bases between. In nucleotides, the CDR3 is TGTGCCAGCACCCACCCAAGGGGGTTGAACACTGAAGCTTTCTTT. This codes for CASTHPRGLNTEAFF.

The rearrangement joins TRBV20-1 to TRBJ2-5; D not resolved. Germline values: CDR1 DFQATT, CDR2 SNEGSKA (reference sequence). This CDR3 has 11 amino acids. CDR3 nucleotides: TGCATTGCCCCGTACCAAGAGACCCAGTACTTC. Its protein is CIAPYQETQYF.

The CDR3 sequence: CASSAKQGHPGKTQYF. The CDR3 nucleotides are TGTGCCAGCAGTGCAAAACAGGGTCACCCGGGAAAGACCCAGTACTTC. This chain joins TRBV25-1 and TRBJ2-5; D is perhaps TRBD1 (6 bases). CDR3 length: 16 residues. The V end lost 4 bases, the J end lost 6 bases, and 21 bases lay between the germline ends. Germline V gives CDR1 MGHDK, CDR2 SYGVNS.

There are a few counts of this clone. The J gene is TRBJ1-2, the V gene TRBV10-3; D unresolved. Germline values: CDR1 ENHRY, CDR2 SYGVKD. The V and J ends lost 11 bases and 8 bases respectively, with 9 bases between them. This CDR3 is 9 amino acids long. Here the CDR3 DNA reads TGTGCCGCTGGTGAGGGCTACACCTTC. This encodes CAAGEGYTF.

This clone appeared a few times. The CDR3 reads CATSRDEGWVGYTF. The CDR3 nucleotides read TGTGCCACCAGCAGAGATGAGGGCTGGGTCGGCTACACCTTC. The rearrangement links TRBV15 to TRBJ1-2; D remains ambiguous. Germline-derived CDR1 and CDR2 are LNHNV and YYDKDF (reference sequence). Trimming cost V 0 bases and J 8 bases, with 13 bases left between them. The CDR3 extends over 14 amino acids.

J is TRBJ2-7 and V is TRBV2, with D tentatively TRBD1 (5 bases). Trimming removed 7 bases at V and 7 bases at J, with 20 bases between. This CDR3 is 14 amino acids long. Per germline, CDR1 SNHLY and CDR2 FYNNEI. The CDR3, as DNA: TGTGCCAGCATGGGTAGGGGCCGTTATGAGGAGCAGTACTTC. Translated: CASMGRGRYEEQYF.

This clone has a handful of counts. V and J are TRBV6-4 and TRBJ1-2; tentatively, D is TRBD1 (6 bases). The CDR3 runs to 16 residues. V lost 2 bases to trimming and J lost 0 bases, with 13 bases between them. CDR1 MRHNA and CDR2 SNTAGT come from the germline V gene. DNA for the CDR3: TGTGCCAGCAGTGACAGGGGGATCAACTCTAACTATGGCTACACCTTC. Translating it yields CASSDRGINSNYGYTF.

V and J are TRBV6-4 and TRBJ2-1; tentatively, D is TRBD2 (6 bases). In germline, CDR1 is MRHNA, CDR2 SNTAGT. CDR3 size: 14 residues. Between the trimmed V and J ends, which lost 8 bases and 6 bases, there was a span of 17 bases. CDR3 sequence reads: CASRSGLPGNEQFF. The CDR3 region has the DNA TGTGCCAGCCGCTCGGGACTCCCGGGCAATGAGCAGTTCTTC.

The chain combines TRBV25-1 with TRBJ2-2; the match to TRBD2 covers 9 bases. The CDR3 is 16 amino acids. Germline CDR1 is MGHDK and CDR2 is SYGVNS. Trimming removed 6 bases from V and 1 base from J; junction bases left unmatched: 6. The CDR3: CASRGGGAENTGELFF. The CDR3 region has the DNA TGTGCCAGCAGAGGCGGGGGGGCCGAGAACACCGGGGAGCTGTTTTTT. Combining the CDR3 with reference TRBV25-1 and TRBJ2-2 gives the whole variable domain EADIYQTPRYLVIGTGKKITLECSQTMGHDKMYWYQQDPGMELHLIHYSYGVNSTEKGDLSSESTVSRIRTEHFPLTLESARPSHTSQYLCASRGGGAENTGELFFGEGSRLTVL.

V gene TRBV28 combines with J gene TRBJ1-1; 10 nucleotides match TRBD1. CDR3 length equals 14 residues. J was trimmed by 4 bases and V by 7 bases; bases with no gene match: 6. CDR1 MDHEN and CDR2 SYDVKM come from the germline V gene. CDR3 region: CASTPTGGLTEAFF. The CDR3 bases are TGTGCCAGCACCCCGACAGGGGGCCTCACTGAAGCTTTCTTT.

This clone has more than one count but fewer than ten. This chain joins TRBV4-1 and TRBJ1-5; 9 bases fit TRBD1. J lost 6 bases, V lost 1 base, and 7 bases had no gene match. The germline CDR1 and CDR2 sequences are MGHRA and YSYEKL. The CDR3 has 16 residues. The CDR3 here is CASSQGGDRVGQPQHF. The CDR3 nucleotides are TGCGCCAGCAGCCAAGGGGGGGACAGGGTCGGTCAGCCCCAGCATTTT.

This clone was counted only a few times. The V and J genes are TRBV5-1 and TRBJ2-7, with D perhaps matching TRBD1 or TRBD2 (5 bases each). Germline V CDR1 and CDR2: SGHRS, YFSETQ. There are 15 residues in the CDR3. V was clipped by 0 bases and J by 3 bases, with 13 bases between them. The CDR3, as DNA: TGCGCCAGCAGCTTGGAGGCAGGGACGCTCTACGAGCAGTACTTC. Translating it yields CASSLEAGTLYEQYF.

V usage is TRBV6-6 and J usage is TRBJ2-7, with D tentatively TRBD2 (6 bases). Germline V gene sequence: CDR1 MNHNY, CDR2 SVGAGI (reference sequence). V lost 6 bases and J 2 bases, leaving 14 bases between the germline ends. The CDR3 loop spans 14 amino acids. CDR3 sequence: CASSSPGAPYEQYF. As DNA, the CDR3 is TGTGCCAGCAGCTCCCCGGGAGCCCCCTACGAGCAGTACTTC.

This clone was detected a few times. The chain employs TRBV13 and TRBJ2-7; a weak D match, TRBD1 (5 bases). Germline-derived CDR1 and CDR2 are PRHDT and FYEKMQ (reference sequence). The CDR3 spans 14 residues. V was shortened by 5 bases and J by 0 bases, with 11 bases between the two germline ends. The CDR3 reads CASSKDSRSYEQYF. As DNA, the CDR3 is TGTGCCAGCAGCAAAGACAGCCGCTCCTACGAGCAGTACTTC.

This clone was counted only a few times. The chain links TRBV28 to TRBJ2-7; TRBD1 agrees at 7 bases. Germline trimming cut 5 bases from V and 6 bases from J; bases unmatched to any gene: 10. This CDR3 has 14 amino acids. Germline V gene sequence: CDR1 MDHEN, CDR2 SYDVKM. The CDR3 DNA follows: TGTGCCAGCAGTCCGTGGACAGGAGGAGGCGAGCAGTACTTC. This codes for CASSPWTGGGEQYF. The full variable domain, with the rest looked up from reference TRBV28 and TRBJ2-7, is DVKVTQSSRYLVKRTGEKVFLECVQDMDHENMFWYRQDPGLGLRLIYFSYDVKMKEKGDIPEGYSVSREKKERFSLILESASTNQTSMYLCASSPWTGGGEQYFGPGTRLTVT.

Points on this clone: The junction departs from germline at one end; a sequencing error may be responsible. CDR3 region: CASGPLPGGIF. For the CDR3, the DNA is TGTGCCAGCGGCCCACTACCCGGCGGGATCTTC. This chain joins TRBV11-3 and TRBJ2-1; a possible D gene is TRBD2 (6 bases). Germline V gene data show CDR1 as SGHNT and CDR2 as YENEEA. The CDR3 contains 11 residues.

This clone was counted only a few times. This rearrangement joins TRBV6-5 to TRBJ2-5; D is undetermined. Germline CDR1 MNHEY, CDR2 SVGAGI. CDR3 length: 14 amino acids. The germline V and J ends were trimmed by 2 bases and 4 bases, with 11 bases remaining between them. The CDR3 DNA follows: TGTGCCAGCAGTTACGGTTGGTCCTCAGAGACCCAGTACTTC. Its protein is CASSYGWSSETQYF.

This clone occurred a few times. This chain uses TRBV7-2 with TRBJ2-1; D is ambiguous. Trimming took 6 bases from V and 7 from J, leaving 10 bases between them. The CDR3 totals 12 residues. CDR1 and CDR2 from the germline V gene are SGHTA and FQGNSA. This chain's CDR3 is CASRQVGNEQFF. The CDR3 nucleotides read TGTGCCAGCAGGCAAGTGGGAAATGAGCAGTTCTTC.

The chain couples TRBV9 to TRBJ1-6; TRBD1 agrees at 8 bases. Germline lookup yields CDR1 SGDLS and CDR2 YYNGEE. This CDR3 has 16 amino acids. V gave up 3 bases and J gave up 1 base; unmatched junction bases: 3. Written as DNA, the CDR3 is TGTGCCAGCAGCGGGACAGGGTTGTCCTATAATTCACCCCTCCACTTT. Its protein is CASSGTGLSYNSPLHF.

This clone occurred a few times. This chain connects TRBV7-6 to TRBJ2-1; D is possibly TRBD2 (5 bases). The V gene lost 5 bases and the J gene lost 8 bases, with 10 bases spanning the gap. Germline CDR1 and CDR2: SGHVS and FNYEAQ. The CDR3 contains 12 residues. CDR3 amino acids: CASSQERDEQFF. DNA of the CDR3: TGTGCCAGCAGCCAAGAGAGGGATGAGCAGTTCTTC.